These 17 T cell receptor beta chains were sequenced from one sample in a study of pediatric ulcerative colitis. Repertoires were generated with immunoSEQ multiplex PCR, while TCRdb's copy carries only in-frame clones and drops some. The sample lists about 36,000 clones, 70% to 90% occurring once. Source material: blood. Every receptor here comes from a girl between 5 and 17 years old with moderate ulcerative colitis.

The chain employs TRBV19 and TRBJ1-3; the D is unclear. The V end was cut by 5 bases, the J end by 2 bases, with 13 bases between. Germline V gene sequence: CDR1 LNHDA, CDR2 SQIVND (reference sequence). The CDR3 covers 15 residues. CDR3 nucleotide sequence: TGTGCCAGTAGTTCGCAGGCCCAGCCTGGAAACACCATATATTTT. It is translated as CASSSQAQPGNTIYF.

The chain carries TRBV29-1 and TRBJ1-2, with unresolved D. This CDR3 region has 10 residues. Looked up from germline, CDR1 is SQVTM and CDR2 is ANQGSEA. V was trimmed by 4 bases and J by 6 bases, leaving 6 bases between them. The CDR3, as DNA: TGCAGCGTTGGTGGGGATGGCTACACCTTC. This translates into CSVGGDGYTF.

The chain combines TRBV7-9 with TRBJ2-1, with 8 positions matching TRBD1. V shed 5 bases and J 3 bases; nucleotides not matched to a gene: 6. The germline V gene has CDR1 SEHNR and CDR2 FQNEAQ (reference sequence). The CDR3 extends over 15 amino acids. The CDR3 DNA follows: TGTGCCAGCAGCCCAGGACAGGGATACTACAATGAGCAGTTCTTC. As protein: CASSPGQGYYNEQFF.

The chain combines TRBV5-1 with TRBJ2-7; tentative D call: TRBD2 (5 bases). The V gene's germline CDR1 is SGHRS and CDR2 YFSETQ. Trimming cost V 2 bases and J 4 bases, with 13 bases left between them. The CDR3 contains 14 residues. CDR3 nucleotide sequence: TGCGCCAGCAGCTTCGGCGGGCTATCTTACGAGCAGTACTTC. It codes for CASSFGGLSYEQYF.

The V gene is TRBV18, the J gene TRBJ1-6, with a tentative D call TRBD1 (6 bases). Germline lookup yields CDR1 KGHSH and CDR2 LQKENI. The germline V and J ends were trimmed by 6 bases and 8 bases, with 20 bases remaining between them. The CDR3 extends over 16 amino acids. CDR3: CASSRAGPGGDSPLHF. The CDR3 DNA sequence: TGTGCCAGCTCGCGGGCGGGCCCCGGGGGCGATTCACCCCTCCACTTT.

This clone has a single count. This chain links TRBV18 with TRBJ2-4; 11 bases are shared with TRBD2. Germline lookup yields CDR1 KGHSH and CDR2 LQKENI. After removal of 3 bases from V and 16 bases from J, the junction contained 14 bases not matched to a gene. This CDR3 has 15 residues. The CDR3 DNA sequence: TGTGCCAGCTCACCGACTAGCGGGGTAGTAAACATTCCCTACTTC. This sequence encodes CASSPTSGVVNIPYF.

The chain employs TRBV30 and TRBJ1-1, with a possible D match to TRBD1 (6 bases). Germline CDR1 and CDR2: GTSNPN and SVGIG (reference sequence). Trimming stripped 5 bases from V and 5 bases from J, with 18 bases between. The CDR3 spans 14 residues. Here the CDR3 reads CAWSHGGSQTEAFF. The CDR3 DNA reads TGTGCCTGGTCTCACGGGGGCAGTCAGACTGAAGCTTTCTTT. The full variable domain, rest sourced from reference TRBV30 and TRBJ1-1, is SQTIHQWPATLVQPVGSPLSLECTVEGTSNPNLYWYRQAAGRGLQLLFYSVGIGQISSEVPQNLSASRPQDRQFILSSKKLLLSDSGFYLCAWSHGGSQTEAFFGQGTRLTVV.

This chain uses TRBV7-9 with TRBJ2-6; tentatively, D is TRBD2 (6 bases). V lost 4 bases and J 2 bases, leaving 12 bases between the germline ends. CDR1 SEHNR and CDR2 FQNEAQ come from the germline V gene (reference sequence). CDR3 length: 16 amino acids. Here the CDR3 DNA reads TGTGCCAGCAGCTCTAACGGGGGACCTGGGGCCAACGTCCTGACTTTC. Translating gives CASSSNGGPGANVLTF.

This chain connects TRBV5-1 to TRBJ2-1; 11 nucleotides line up with TRBD2. This CDR3 is 14 amino acids long. The junction had 8 bases not matched to a gene; V was cut back by 5 bases and J by 10 bases. The V gene's germline CDR1 is SGHRS and CDR2 YFSETQ. The CDR3 reads CASRTSGIAWEQFF. In DNA, the CDR3 is TGCGCCAGCAGGACTAGCGGGATAGCGTGGGAGCAGTTCTTC.

This sequence joins TRBV11-2 and TRBJ1-2, with TRBD1 matching over 7 bases. Germline assignment: CDR1 SGHAT and CDR2 FQNNGV. After removal of 4 bases from V and 2 bases from J, the junction contained 1 base not matched to a gene. The CDR3 sequence is 13 residues long. The CDR3 loop reads CASSSTGNYGYTF. CDR3 nucleotide sequence: TGTGCCAGCAGCTCGACAGGGAACTATGGCTACACCTTC.

The CDR3, as DNA: TGTGCCAGTAGCGCAATGGGACACGGACCGGAGCCCCAGCATTTT. Amino acid sequence: CASSAMGHGPEPQHF. The rearrangement links TRBV19 to TRBJ1-5; possibly TRBD1 for D (6 bases). The CDR3 sequence is 15 residues long. Per the germline V gene, CDR1 is LNHDA and CDR2 is SQIVND (reference sequence). Trimming took 6 bases from V and 8 from J, leaving 20 bases between them.

As regards this clone: An end of the junction differs from the germline gene, which may be a read error. V is TRBV5-4 and J is TRBJ1-6; no definite D call. CDR1 and CDR2 (germline): SGHNT, YYREEE (reference sequence). CDR3 length: 15 amino acids. The CDR3 is CASSLRTSDNSPLHF. The CDR3 bases are TGTGCCAGCAGCTTGAGGACCTCCGATAATTCACCCCTCCACTTT.

V is TRBV4-1 and J is TRBJ2-7, with 9 positions matching TRBD1. V lost 0 bases and J lost 5; bases outside the gene matches: 11. The CDR3 covers 17 residues. Per germline, CDR1 MGHRA and CDR2 YSYEKL. The CDR3, as DNA: TGCGCCAGCAGCCAAGAAGGCGCACAGGGGGCTTACCACGAGCAGTACTTC. This translates into CASSQEGAQGAYHEQYF.

The chain joins TRBV4-3 to TRBJ1-2, with 7 bases lining up with TRBD1. Trimming took 6 bases from V and 3 from J; bases not matched to a gene: 13. CDR3 length equals 16 residues. CDR1 LGHNA and CDR2 YSLEER come from the germline V gene. For the CDR3, the DNA is TGCGCCAGCAGTCAGAGTATCGAGACAGGGTACTATGGCTACACCTTC. Its translation is CASSQSIETGYYGYTF.

The V gene is TRBV13, the J gene TRBJ1-1; D possibly corresponds to TRBD1 (6 bases). The length of the CDR3 is 15 residues. The germline V gene has CDR1 PRHDT and CDR2 FYEKMQ (reference sequence). Trimming removed 1 base at V and 6 bases at J, with 15 bases between. CDR3 sequence: CASSLEGGRRPEAFF. As DNA, the CDR3 is TGTGCCAGCAGCTTAGAAGGGGGACGAAGGCCTGAAGCTTTCTTT.

V gene TRBV5-4 combines with J gene TRBJ2-7; TRBD1 might be the D (5 bases). The CDR3 length is 15 residues. The germline gives CDR1 SGHNT, CDR2 YYREEE (reference sequence). V dropped 3 bases and J dropped 3 bases, with 16 bases sitting between them. CDR3 nucleotide sequence: TGTGCCAGCAGCTGGGGTCAGCAGGGTTTCTACGAGCAGTACTTC. Its protein product is CASSWGQQGFYEQYF. Full variable domain (remainder filled in from reference TRBV5-4 and TRBJ2-7): ETGVTQSPTHLIKTRGQQVTLRCSSQSGHNTVSWYQQALGQGPQFIFQYYREEENGRGNFPPRFSGLQFPNYSSELNVNALELDDSALYLCASSWGQQGFYEQYFGPGTRLTVT.

The J gene is TRBJ2-3, the V gene TRBV13; 10 nucleotides align to TRBD1. The CDR3 consists of 17 residues. After removal of 5 bases from V and 5 bases from J, the junction contained 13 bases not matched to a gene. Germline V gives CDR1 PRHDT, CDR2 FYEKMQ (reference sequence). DNA of the CDR3: TGTGCCAGCAGCGCCAGCCGGTGGGGGACAGGGGTAGATACGCAGTATTTT. This translates into CASSASRWGTGVDTQYF.